Presented here are 10 T cell receptor beta chains from one specimen sequenced in a study of early T cells in non-severe SARS-CoV-2 infection. TCRdb used MiXCR to reprocess the 5' RACE reads, holding one entry per CDR3 protein. The data hold tens of thousands of distinct CDR3 sequences, with about 4% observed a single time. Sequencing input: whole blood. These receptors all come from an adult who was a healthcare worker with PCR-confirmed SARS-CoV-2 infection or an uninfected control (not recorded which).

This clonotype has a count of ten or more. Germline is not matched at one junction end, which may reflect a read error. The chain uses TRBV29-1 and TRBJ2-1; TRBD1 agrees at 9 bases. Germline V CDR1 and CDR2: SQVTM, ANQGSEA. This CDR3 region has 12 residues. The CDR3 nucleotides are TGCAGCGCCGGGACAGGGAGGAATGCGCAGTTCTTC. As protein: CSAGTGRNAQFF.

Many counts were recorded for this clonotype. V gene TRBV20-1 combines with J gene TRBJ2-2, with 8 bases lining up with TRBD1. There are 13 residues in the CDR3. V dropped 4 bases and J dropped 4; count of bases not matched to a gene: 2. Germline V CDR1 and CDR2: DFQATT, SNEGSKA (reference sequence). CDR3 protein: CSAIRGRTGELFF. The CDR3 DNA sequence: TGCAGTGCTATCAGGGGGCGCACCGGGGAGCTGTTTTTT.

This clonotype was counted many times. V usage is TRBV28 and J usage is TRBJ2-4, with D possibly being TRBD1 (7 bases). CDR1 is MDHEN, CDR2 SYDVKM, per germline. Trimming cost V 3 bases and J 1 base, with 10 bases left between them. There are 15 residues in the CDR3. The CDR3 DNA reads TGTGCCAGCAGTTTGGAGGGGGCTGCCAAAAACATTCAGTACTTC. This sequence encodes CASSLEGAAKNIQYF.

This clonotype was seen at least ten times. The chain employs TRBV2 and TRBJ2-7; unclear D gene. This CDR3 has 13 amino acids. V was pared by 6 bases and J by 6 bases, with 15 bases between. Looked up from germline, CDR1 is SNHLY and CDR2 is FYNNEI. CDR3 loop: CASRIQVWGEQYF. CDR3 sequence (DNA): TGTGCCAGCAGGATCCAGGTTTGGGGCGAGCAGTACTTC.

This sequence joins TRBV4-1 and TRBJ1-6; no clear D. The CDR3 length is 15 residues. V was cut by 0 bases and J by 7 bases, with 10 bases left in between. Per the germline V gene, CDR1 is MGHRA and CDR2 is YSYEKL. The CDR3 DNA reads as TGCGCCAGCAGCCAAGATATCGCGGCCAATTCACCCCTCCACTTT. Protein product: CASSQDIAANSPLHF.

The sample holds many counts of this clonotype. This rearrangement joins TRBV29-1 to TRBJ2-7; 8 bases fit TRBD2. The CDR3 contains 14 residues. From germline, CDR1 is SQVTM and CDR2 ANQGSEA. The J segment lost 7 bases and the V segment lost 3 bases, leaving 11 bases of the junction unmatched. The CDR3 nucleotides are TGCAGCGTTGATGCCCGGGGGGGGTCTGAGGAGCAGTACTTC. Translating gives CSVDARGGSEEQYF.

This clonotype occurred many times. This chain joins TRBV6-6 and TRBJ1-3; D is ambiguous. The CDR3 runs 14 residues. V was clipped by 6 bases and J by 0 bases, with 9 bases between them. The germline CDR1 and CDR2 sequences are MNHNY and SVGAGI (reference sequence). CDR3 loop: CASSPPSSGNTIYF. In nucleotides, the CDR3 is TGTGCCAGCAGCCCACCCAGCTCTGGAAACACCATATATTTT.

V and J are TRBV11-3 and TRBJ2-2; D ambiguous. CDR3 length equals 13 residues. Germline V CDR1 and CDR2: SGHNT, YENEEA. Trimming pared 3 bases from V and 6 bases from J, leaving 8 bases between. CDR3 DNA: TGTGCCAGCAGCTTTACTTCGGCCGGGGAGCTGTTTTTT. Translated, it gives CASSFTSAGELFF.

The chain is built from TRBV14 and TRBJ2-7; 11 nucleotides line up with TRBD2. The CDR3 length is 16 residues. With 3 bases clipped from V and 1 base from J, the junction kept 5 bases outside the gene matches. Looked up from germline, CDR1 is SGHDN and CDR2 is FVKESK. CDR3 residues: CASSQTSGAFSYEQYF. The CDR3 region has the DNA TGTGCCAGCAGCCAGACTAGCGGGGCCTTTTCCTACGAGCAGTACTTC.

This clonotype was observed a few times. The rearrangement joins TRBV11-2 to TRBJ2-3, with TRBD2 matching 7 bases. CDR3 length equals 13 residues. CDR1 and CDR2 from the germline V gene are SGHAT and FQNNGV. The trim removed 4 bases at V and 6 bases at J, leaving 4 bases unmatched. The CDR3 nucleotides are TGTGCCAGCAGCTCCGGGACTAAGGATACGCAGTATTTT. Its protein is CASSSGTKDTQYF.